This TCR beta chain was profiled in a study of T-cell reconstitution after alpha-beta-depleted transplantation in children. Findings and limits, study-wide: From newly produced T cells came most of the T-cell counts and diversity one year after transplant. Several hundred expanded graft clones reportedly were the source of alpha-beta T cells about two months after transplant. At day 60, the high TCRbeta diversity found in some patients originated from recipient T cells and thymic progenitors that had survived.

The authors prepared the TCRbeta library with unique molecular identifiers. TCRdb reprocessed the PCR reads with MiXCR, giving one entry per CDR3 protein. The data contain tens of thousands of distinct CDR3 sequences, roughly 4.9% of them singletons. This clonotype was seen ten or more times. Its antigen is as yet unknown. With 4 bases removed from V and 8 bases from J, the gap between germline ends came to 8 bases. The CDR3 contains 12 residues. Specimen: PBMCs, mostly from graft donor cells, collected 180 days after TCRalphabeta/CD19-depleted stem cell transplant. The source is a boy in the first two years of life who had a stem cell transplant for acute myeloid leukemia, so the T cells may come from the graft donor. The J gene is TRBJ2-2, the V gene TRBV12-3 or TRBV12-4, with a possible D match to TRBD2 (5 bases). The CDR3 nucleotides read TGTGCCAGCAGTTCAGGAGGAGGGGAGCTGTTTTTT. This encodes CASSSGGGELFF.